Detailed here is one T cell receptor (beta chain). The data were obtained in a study of blood T cell repertoires in COVID-19. Study details: Nucleic acid was either cDNA or gDNA, and it came from T cells, B-cell-depleted T cells, or PBMCs.

In the study's own analysis: From reference gene primer amplification, estimates of nucleated cell counts were derived. Profiling relied on immunoSEQ multiplex PCR, and the TCRdb table lists in-frame clones only, not all of them. From that table come the V and J calls and clone size; the DNA was used to work out D and trimming. The sample lists some 120,000 clones, around 83% occurring once. The CDR3 runs 13 residues. Deletions cut 2 bases from V and 6 bases from J, with 11 bases between. Germline CDR1 KGHSH, CDR2 LQKENI. The chain has TRBV18 and TRBJ2-7, with D possibly matching TRBD1 (6 bases). Material for sequencing was peripheral blood. The receptor was derived from a man older than 75 with active or convalescent COVID-19. The CDR3 DNA is TGTGCCAGCTCACCAACAGGGAGTAGCGAGCAGTACTTC. Translated: CASSPTGSSEQYF.